These T cell receptor beta chains were read from a single sample in a study of blood T cell repertoires in COVID-19. Sequenced by immunoSEQ multiplex PCR; TCRdb stores in-frame clones only, minus some. The data hold under 150,000 clones, with 81% observed a single time. Material for sequencing was peripheral blood. These receptors all stem from a human donor with acute or convalescent COVID-19. The donor label of this sample is uncertain. CDR3s include the opening cysteine and the closing phenylalanine or tryptophan. D genes are given only for firm matches. A row's size may be missing; if present it is once, few, many or a size class.

abundance | j_gene | d_gene | v_gene | CDR3nt | CDR3aa
- | TRBJ1-3 | - | TRBV13 | TGTGCCAGCACCACCGGGAGTATGGCTGGAAACACCATATATTTT | CASTTGSMAGNTIYF
- | TRBJ1-4 | - | TRBV19 | TGTGCCAGTAGTATAGCCCTCACAGGGCGAAATGAAAAACTGTTTTTT | CASSIALTGRNEKLFF
- | TRBJ1-6 | - | TRBV6-5 | TGTGCCAGCAGTACCATACTTGGTCTGGATTCACCCCTCCACTTT | CASSTILGLDSPLHF
- | TRBJ2-3 | TRBD1 | TRBV5-4 | TGTGCCAGCAGCTCGCCCGGACAGGGGGCATGGAGTGATACGCAGTATTTT | CASSSPGQGAWSDTQYF
once | TRBJ2-2 | - | TRBV6-5 | TGTGCCAGCAGTTACTCGGGGGACACGAACACCGGGGAGCTGTTTTTT | CASSYSGDTNTGELFF
- | TRBJ2-2 | - | TRBV30 | TGTGCCTGGAGCTCCGGAGTGGAGCTGTTTTTT | CAWSSGVELFF
- | TRBJ2-2 | - | TRBV24-1 | TGTGCCACCAGTGATTTAGGGACAAACACCGGGGAGCTGTTTTTT | CATSDLGTNTGELFF
- | TRBJ2-7 | TRBD2 | TRBV7-2 | TGTGCCAGCAGCTTAGGACTAGCTTACGAGCAGTACTTC | CASSLGLAYEQYF
- | TRBJ1-4 | TRBD1 | TRBV15 | TGTGCCACCGCAGGGGGACCTAATGAAAAACTGTTTTTT | CATAGGPNEKLFF
- | TRBJ2-3 | - | TRBV9 | TGTGCCAGCAGCTTAACAGGGTGGGATACGCAGTATTTT | CASSLTGWDTQYF
- | TRBJ2-7 | - | TRBV9 | TGTGCCAGCGGCCGTGGTGCGGATTCCTACGAGCAGTACTTC | CASGRGADSYEQYF
- | TRBJ1-6 | - | TRBV10-1 | TGCGCCAGCAGTGAGTCCGCGGTTAATTCACCCCTCCACTTT | CASSESAVNSPLHF
- | TRBJ1-2 | - | TRBV18 | TGTGCCAGCTCACCTATTGAGGGCCCCAAGGTCGGTGGCTACACCTTC | CASSPIEGPKVGGYTF
- | TRBJ1-6 | - | TRBV2 | TGTGCCAGCAGCCTTAATTCACCCCTCCACTTT | CASSLNSPLHF
- | TRBJ1-2 | - | TRBV4-1 | TGCGCCAGCAGCCAAGTCGGGGTCGGGAGCTATGGCTACACCTTC | CASSQVGVGSYGYTF
- | TRBJ2-2 | - | TRBV29-1 | TGCAGCTTCTTGAACGGGGGAGATACCGGGGAGCTGTTTTTT | CSFLNGGDTGELFF
- | TRBJ1-3 | - | TRBV11-2 | TGTGCCAGCAGCCTCCTAGCTGGAAACACCATATATTTT | CASSLLAGNTIYF
- | TRBJ2-5 | - | TRBV27 | TGTGCCAGCCGTGCTATGCGGGGACAAGAGACCCAGTACTTC | CASRAMRGQETQYF
- | TRBJ1-1 | - | TRBV7-2 | TGTGCCAGCAGCTTATGGACAGACACTGAAGCTTTCTTT | CASSLWTDTEAFF
- | TRBJ1-1 | - | TRBV4-1 | TGCGCCAGCAGCTTACAGGAAGGGGGCACTGAAGCTTTCTTT | CASSLQEGGTEAFF
- | TRBJ2-5 | TRBD1 | TRBV9 | TGTGCCAGCAGCGTGGACAGGGAGGTTAGGGAGACCCAGTACTTC | CASSVDREVRETQYF
- | TRBJ1-2 | - | TRBV29-1 | TGCAGCGCTGCGGCGGGACTGCACTCCTATGGCTACACCTTC | CSAAAGLHSYGYTF
few | TRBJ2-2 | TRBD1 | TRBV6-5 | TGTGCCAGCAGTTACGGGGGACAGGGCTACACCGGGGAGCTGTTTTTT | CASSYGGQGYTGELFF
- | TRBJ2-1 | TRBD2 | TRBV11-1 | TGTGCCAGCAGCTTTCGAGCGGGGAGCTCCTACAATGAGCAGTTCTTC | CASSFRAGSSYNEQFF